These T cell receptor beta chains were read from a single sample in a study of T cells after yellow fever vaccination. TCRdb used MiXCR to reprocess the 5' RACE reads, holding one entry per CDR3 protein. The table lists 300,000 to 400,000 distinct CDR3 sequences, around 6.4% of them singletons. The sample here was PBMCs, taken 5 days after the yellow fever booster vaccination. The receptors stem from a young man who received the YFV17D yellow fever vaccine. CDR3s include the opening cysteine and the closing phenylalanine or tryptophan. A D gene is named only where the DNA matches it firmly. For some rows the clone size is stated as once, few or many, or as a class when expanded; others skip it.

. | many | TRBJ2-1 | TRBV20-1 | TGCAGTGCTGGGAAACGTGGTGAGCAGTTCTTC | CSAGKRGEQFF
. | many | TRBJ2-7 | TRBV27 | TGTGCCAGCAGTCCCCGGCCCGTTTCCTACGAGCAGTACTTC | CASSPRPVSYEQYF
. | many | TRBJ2-7 | TRBV21-1 | TGTGCCAGCACCCAGCGGGACGAGCAGTACTTC | CASTQRDEQYF
. | many | TRBJ2-7 | TRBV29-1 | TGCAGCGTTCAAGCCACCTACGAGCAGTACTTC | CSVQATYEQYF
TRBD2 | . | TRBJ2-7 | TRBV6-6 | TGTGCCAGCCGGCTAGCGGGAGGGCAAGAGCAGTACTTC | CASRLAGGQEQYF
. | many | TRBJ2-2 | TRBV6-1 | TGTGCCAGCAGTGATGGGACCGGGGAGCTGTTTTTT | CASSDGTGELFF
TRBD2 | . | TRBJ2-5 | TRBV9 | TGTGCCAGCAGCGTAGAAGGCGGGAGTAACAGAGAGACCCAGTACTTC | CASSVEGGSNRETQYF
. | many | TRBJ1-4 | TRBV20-1 | TGCAGTGCTAGTCGCGCCTTGAGAGTGGAAAAACTGTTTTTT | CSASRALRVEKLFF
. | . | TRBJ1-1 | TRBV18 | TGTGCCAGCTCACCAAAGAAGAAGACGGGGAACACTGAAGCTTTCTTT | CASSPKKKTGNTEAFF
. | . | TRBJ2-5 | TRBV5-4 | TGTGCCAGCAGCTTGTTGGTAGGGCTTCAAGAGACCCAGTACTTC | CASSLLVGLQETQYF
. | . | TRBJ1-6 | TRBV4-3 | TGCGCCAGCAGCCAAGATCTCAGCGGTAGGGCCCTCCACTTT | CASSQDLSGRALHF
. | many | TRBJ2-7 | TRBV21-1 | TGTGCCAGCAGCCCCCAGGGGGGTTCCTACGAGCAGTACTTC | CASSPQGGSYEQYF
. | many | TRBJ2-6 | TRBV7-8 | TGTGCCAGCAGGAAAATTTCGAGAACCCCTGGGGCCAACGTCCTGACTTTC | CASRKISRTPGANVLTF
TRBD1 | . | TRBJ1-5 | TRBV9 | TGTGCCAGCAGCGCGGGACAGGGGGCAAGTCAGCCCCAGCATTTT | CASSAGQGASQPQHF
. | . | TRBJ2-2 | TRBV24-1 | TGTGCCACCAGTGATTCTTTCGGGGAGCTGTTTTTT | CATSDSFGELFF
TRBD1 | many | TRBJ2-5 | TRBV7-9 | TGTGCCAGCAGCTTAGCGCCGGGACAGGGGTCGGAAGAGACCCAGTACTTC | CASSLAPGQGSEETQYF
TRBD2 | many | TRBJ2-3 | TRBV20-1 | TGCAGTGCTAGAGATCCAGCGGGACCCTCCCTGCGCACAGATACGCAGTATTTT | CSARDPAGPSLRTDTQYF
. | . | TRBJ2-4 | TRBV7-2 | TGTGCCAGCAGCCGATCGGTACTAGCCAAAAACATTCAGTACTTC | CASSRSVLAKNIQYF
. | many | TRBJ1-2 | TRBV12-3/TRBV12-4 | TGTGCCAGCAGTTCTATTAACTATGGCTACACCTTC | CASSSINYGYTF
TRBD2 | many | TRBJ2-3 | TRBV7-2 | TGTGCCAGCAGCTTAGGCACTAGCGGTACCGCAGATACGCAGTATTTT | CASSLGTSGTADTQYF
TRBD2 | . | TRBJ2-7 | TRBV6-2/TRBV6-3 | TGTGCCAGCAGCCCCGGGACTAGCGGGAGCCACTCCTACGAGCAGTACTTC | CASSPGTSGSHSYEQYF
. | . | TRBJ2-1 | TRBV4-2 | TGTGCCAGCAGCCAAGATAGCCCGAGCTCCTACAATGAGCAGTTCTTC | CASSQDSPSSYNEQFF
TRBD1 | many | TRBJ2-1 | TRBV6-1 | TGTGCCAGCGGGGGAGTTGGGACAGCCCCAGATGAGCAGTTCTTC | CASGGVGTAPDEQFF
TRBD1 | few | TRBJ2-2 | TRBV28 | TGTGCCAGCAGTTCGCCGGGACAGGGGGCCGGGGAGCTGTTTTTT | CASSSPGQGAGELFF
TRBD1 | many | TRBJ2-3 | TRBV6-6 | TGTGCCAGCAGGACAGGGGGCACAGATACGCAGTATTTT | CASRTGGTDTQYF
. | . | TRBJ2-7 | TRBV18 | TGTGCCAGCTCGGTAACTAGCCACGAGCAGTACTTC | CASSVTSHEQYF
. | few | TRBJ1-6 | TRBV28 | TGTGCCAGCAGCTCCCAGGGAAGAGGGGTTTCACCCCTCCACTTT | CASSSQGRGVSPLHF
. | many | TRBJ2-3 | TRBV18 | TGTGCCAGCTCTGCGGGGCTTTTGGATACGCAGTATTTT | CASSAGLLDTQYF
. | many | TRBJ2-3 | TRBV5-6 | TGTGCCAGCAGCATGGGGGCCGGTGGAGATACGCAGTATTTT | CASSMGAGGDTQYF
. | few | TRBJ2-7 | TRBV7-2 | TGTGCCAGCAGCTTATCCCCCGAGCTCGAGCAGTACTTC | CASSLSPELEQYF
TRBD1 | many | TRBJ1-2 | TRBV10-2 | TGCGCCAGCAGTCCTACCCCCGGACAGGGCATTGATGGCTACACCTTC | CASSPTPGQGIDGYTF
. | few | TRBJ2-7 | TRBV5-1 | TGCGCCAGCAGCGCCCAGGGAGGTTCCTACGAGCAGTACTTC | CASSAQGGSYEQYF
TRBD2 | many | TRBJ2-5 | TRBV20-1 | TGCAGTGCTAGGTGGGGAGGGGAGACCCAGTACTTC | CSARWGGETQYF